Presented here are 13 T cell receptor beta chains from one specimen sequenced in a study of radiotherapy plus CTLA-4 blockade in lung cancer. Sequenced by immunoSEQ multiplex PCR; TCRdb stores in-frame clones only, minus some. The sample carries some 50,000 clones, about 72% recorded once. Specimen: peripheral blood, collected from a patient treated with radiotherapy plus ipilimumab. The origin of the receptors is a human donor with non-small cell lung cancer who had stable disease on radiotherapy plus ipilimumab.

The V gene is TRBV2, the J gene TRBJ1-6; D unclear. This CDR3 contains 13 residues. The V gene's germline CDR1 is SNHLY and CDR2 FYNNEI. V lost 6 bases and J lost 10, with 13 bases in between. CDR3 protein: CASRGQETSPLHF. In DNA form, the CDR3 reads TGTGCCAGCAGGGGCCAAGAGACGTCACCCCTCCACTTT.

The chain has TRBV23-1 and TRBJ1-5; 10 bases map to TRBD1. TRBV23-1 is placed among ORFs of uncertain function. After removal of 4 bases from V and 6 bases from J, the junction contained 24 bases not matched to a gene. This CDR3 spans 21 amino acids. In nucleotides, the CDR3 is TGCGCCAGCAGTCCTCTTTACGGCGACAGGGGGCGGATCCGGGCAAGTCAGCCCCAGCATTTT. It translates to CASSPLYGDRGRIRASQPQHF.

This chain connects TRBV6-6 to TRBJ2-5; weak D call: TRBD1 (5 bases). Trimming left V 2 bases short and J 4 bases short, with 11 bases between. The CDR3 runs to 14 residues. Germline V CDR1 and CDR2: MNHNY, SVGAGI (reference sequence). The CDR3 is CASSYTQGGETQYF. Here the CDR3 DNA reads TGTGCCAGCAGTTACACGCAGGGCGGAGAGACCCAGTACTTC.

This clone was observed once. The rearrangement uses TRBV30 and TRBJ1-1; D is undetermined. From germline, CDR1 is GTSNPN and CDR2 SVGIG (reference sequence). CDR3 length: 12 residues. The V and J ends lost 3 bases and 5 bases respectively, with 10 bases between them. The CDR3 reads CAWRLLSTEAFF. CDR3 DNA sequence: TGTGCCTGGAGGCTATTGTCAACTGAAGCTTTCTTT. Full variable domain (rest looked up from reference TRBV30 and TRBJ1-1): SQTIHQWPATLVQPVGSPLSLECTVEGTSNPNLYWYRQAAGRGLQLLFYSVGIGQISSEVPQNLSASRPQDRQFILSSKKLLLSDSGFYLCAWRLLSTEAFFGQGTRLTVV.

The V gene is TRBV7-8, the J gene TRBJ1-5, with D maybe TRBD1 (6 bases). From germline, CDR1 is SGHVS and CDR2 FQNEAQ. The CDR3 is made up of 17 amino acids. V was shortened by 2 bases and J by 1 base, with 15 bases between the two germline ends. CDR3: CASSLTGGGASNQPQHF. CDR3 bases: TGTGCCAGCAGCTTAACCGGGGGGGGCGCGAGCAATCAGCCCCAGCATTTT. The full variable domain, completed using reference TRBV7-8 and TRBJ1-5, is GAGVSQSPRYKVAKRGQDVALRCDPISGHVSLFWYQQALGQGPEFLTYFQNEAQLDKSGLPSDRFFAERPEGSVSTLKIQRTQQEDSAVYLCASSLTGGGASNQPQHFGDGTRLSIL.

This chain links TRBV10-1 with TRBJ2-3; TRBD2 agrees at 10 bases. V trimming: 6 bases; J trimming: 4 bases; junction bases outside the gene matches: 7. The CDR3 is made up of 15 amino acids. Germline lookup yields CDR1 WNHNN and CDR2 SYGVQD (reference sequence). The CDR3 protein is CASSRLAGAADTQYF. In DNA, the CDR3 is TGCGCCAGCAGCCGGCTAGCGGGGGCGGCAGATACGCAGTATTTT.

Here the CDR3 reads CASSQDLKGTNGYTF. In DNA, the CDR3 is TGCGCCAGCAGCCAAGATTTAAAGGGGACGAATGGCTACACCTTC. The V gene is TRBV4-3, the J gene TRBJ1-2; D perhaps matches TRBD1 (5 bases). The germline gives CDR1 LGHNA, CDR2 YSLEER. Trimming took off 0 bases at V and 6 bases at J, with 14 bases between the two ends. This CDR3 is built from 15 residues.

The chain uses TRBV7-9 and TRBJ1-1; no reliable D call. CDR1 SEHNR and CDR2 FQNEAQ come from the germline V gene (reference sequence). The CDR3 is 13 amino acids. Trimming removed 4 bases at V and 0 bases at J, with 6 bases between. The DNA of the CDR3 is TGTGCCAGCAGCTCCATATTGAACACTGAAGCTTTCTTT. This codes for CASSSILNTEAFF.

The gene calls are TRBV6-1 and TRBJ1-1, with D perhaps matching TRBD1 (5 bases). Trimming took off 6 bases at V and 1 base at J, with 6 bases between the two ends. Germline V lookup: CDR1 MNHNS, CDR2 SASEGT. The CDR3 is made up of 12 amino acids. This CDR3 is CASRRGNTEAFF. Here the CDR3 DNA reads TGTGCCAGCAGGAGGGGGAACACTGAAGCTTTCTTT.

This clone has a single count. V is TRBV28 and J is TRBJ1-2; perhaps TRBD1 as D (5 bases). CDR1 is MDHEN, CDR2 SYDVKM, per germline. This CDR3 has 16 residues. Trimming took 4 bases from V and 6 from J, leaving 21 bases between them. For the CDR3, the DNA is TGTGCCAGCAGTTCGGCGCAGGGCGTTTTAAGTGATGGCTACACCTTC. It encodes CASSSAQGVLSDGYTF.

The CDR3 DNA follows: TGTGCCAGCAGTGGCTACCTCACAGGGGGTTCCAACTATGGCTACACCTTC. This codes for CASSGYLTGGSNYGYTF. This chain joins TRBV2 and TRBJ1-2, with 8 bases that match TRBD1. The CDR3 has 17 amino acids. V shed 4 bases, J shed 2 bases, and the junction held 12 bases outside the gene matches. Germline V gene data show CDR1 as SNHLY and CDR2 as FYNNEI.

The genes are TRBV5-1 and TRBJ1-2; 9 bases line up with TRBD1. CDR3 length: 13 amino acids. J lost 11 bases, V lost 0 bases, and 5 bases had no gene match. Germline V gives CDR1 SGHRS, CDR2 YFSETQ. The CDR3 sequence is CASSLGDRAAYTF. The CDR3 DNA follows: TGCGCCAGCAGCTTGGGGGACAGGGCCGCTTACACCTTC. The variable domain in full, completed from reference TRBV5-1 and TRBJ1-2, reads KAGVTQTPRYLIKTRGQQVTLSCSPISGHRSVSWYQQTPGQGLQFLFEYFSETQRNKGNFPGRFSGRQFSNSRSEMNVSTLELGDSALYLCASSLGDRAAYTFGSGTRLTVV.

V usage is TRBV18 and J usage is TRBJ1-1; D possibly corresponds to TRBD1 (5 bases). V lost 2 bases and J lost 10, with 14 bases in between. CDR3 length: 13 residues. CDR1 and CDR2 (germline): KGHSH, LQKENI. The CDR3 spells CASSPAGRGIAFF. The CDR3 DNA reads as TGTGCCAGCTCACCAGCAGGGAGAGGAATAGCTTTCTTT.